The rows below give T cell receptor beta chains drawn from one sample of a study of blood T cell repertoires in COVID-19. Produced via immunoSEQ multiplex PCR; TCRdb's table is partial and in-frame only. This table has about 300,000 clones, 75% to 90% appearing once. The sequenced material came from PBMCs or T cells enriched from blood (not recorded which). These receptors were collected from a woman under 40 who had been exposed to COVID-19. Both conserved end residues are part of each CDR3. The D gene is left open where the match is weak. Clone sizes are given selectively: once, few, many, or a class where the clone is expanded.

j_call v_call clone_size d_call cdr3_nt cdr3_aa
TRBJ2-1 TRBV10-2 . . TGCGCCAGCAGTGAGTTCGACGCGGGGACTCCCGCTGGTGAGCAGTTCTTC CASSEFDAGTPAGEQFF
TRBJ1-3 TRBV5-1 . . TGCGCCAGCAGCTTGTCCGCTGGGGGCATAGGAAACACCATATATTTT CASSLSAGGIGNTIYF
TRBJ2-3 TRBV4-1 . . TGCGCCAGCAGCCAAGCACGATGGGGAGGAACCACAGATACGCAGTATTTT CASSQARWGGTTDTQYF
TRBJ2-5 TRBV9 . . TGTGCCAGCAGCGTAGCGGGGGGCCCAAAAGAGACCCAGTACTTC CASSVAGGPKETQYF
TRBJ1-2 TRBV14 . . TGTGCCAGCAGCCAAGATAGTAAGGGGTATGGCTACACCTTC CASSQDSKGYGYTF
TRBJ2-1 TRBV7-9 . . TGTGCCAGCAGCTTACGCGGGCTATCCTACAATGAGCAGTTCTTC CASSLRGLSYNEQFF
TRBJ2-1 TRBV18 . TRBD2 TGTGCCAGCTCATACGTCGGGGGGGGAGAGGGCTACAATGAGCAGTTCTTC CASSYVGGGEGYNEQFF
TRBJ2-7 TRBV7-2 . TRBD2 TGTGCCAGCAGCTTAGATTATGCTAGCGGCCACGAGCAGTACTTC CASSLDYASGHEQYF
TRBJ1-2 TRBV27 . TRBD1 TGTGCCAGCAGTTTAGAGGCAGGGGGCAATGGCTACACCTTC CASSLEAGGNGYTF
TRBJ2-4 TRBV30 once TRBD2 TGTGCCTGGATGACTAGCGGGGGCTCAAACATTCAGTACTTC CAWMTSGGSNIQYF
TRBJ1-1 TRBV19 once TRBD1 TGTGCCAGTAGCCGGGACAGGGAGTATGAAGCTTTCTTT CASSRDREYEAFF
TRBJ2-1 TRBV19 . TRBD2 TGTGCCAGTAGTCCCCGTAGACTAGCGGGAAACAATGAGCAGTTCTTC CASSPRRLAGNNEQFF
TRBJ1-4 TRBV2 . . TGTGCCAGCAGTTCCGGTCCAAGGCGGGATCCTGCTAATGAAAAACTGTTTTTT CASSSGPRRDPANEKLFF
TRBJ2-1 TRBV20-1 . TRBD1 TGCAGTGCTAGGGACAGGAGGTGGCAGTTCTTC CSARDRRWQFF
TRBJ1-1 TRBV29-1 . . TGCAGCGTCCTATCCCCGGGGATTGGCACTGAAGCTTTCTTT CSVLSPGIGTEAFF
TRBJ1-2 TRBV28 . . TGTGCCAGCAGTTTGGGCAGGGAGGATGGCTACACCTTC CASSLGREDGYTF
TRBJ2-5 TRBV28 . TRBD2 TGTGCCAGCAGTTTTGGCGGCTGGGAGGGGGAGACCCAGTACTTC CASSFGGWEGETQYF
TRBJ2-3 TRBV5-1 . TRBD2 TGCGCCAGCAGTCATGGACTAGCGGGGAACACAGATACGCAGTATTTT CASSHGLAGNTDTQYF
TRBJ1-1 TRBV6-5 . . TGTGCCAGCAGGGATTCCAGGGATAGGACTTTCTTT CASRDSRDRTFF
TRBJ1-1 TRBV12-3/TRBV12-4 . . TGTGCCAGCAGTTTAGGCGGTGGGACTGAAGCTTTCTTT CASSLGGGTEAFF